These 2 T cell receptor beta chains share one sample of origin, sequenced in a study of T cell changes during pregnancy in multiple sclerosis. TCRdb keeps only in-frame clones here, not all; method: immunoSEQ multiplex PCR. Among around 65,000 clones listed, nearly 90% were seen once. Sequencing used peripheral blood, obtained in the first trimester of pregnancy. These TCRs come from a female donor with multiple sclerosis, enrolled in a pregnancy study.

The J gene is TRBJ2-7, the V gene TRBV19; TRBD2 matches at 8 bases. Germline V gene lookup returns CDR1 LNHDA and CDR2 SQIVND (reference sequence). The V and J ends lost 3 bases and 0 bases, in that order; junction bases with no gene match: 4. The CDR3 spans 15 residues. The CDR3 region has the DNA TGTGCCAGTAGTATTAGCGGGGCTAGCTCCTACGAGCAGTACTTC. Protein: CASSISGASSYEQYF.

The genes are TRBV13 and TRBJ2-5; perhaps TRBD1 as D (5 bases). Germline CDR1 is PRHDT and CDR2 is FYEKMQ (reference sequence). The V end was cut by 5 bases, the J end by 5 bases, with 15 bases between. The CDR3 runs 14 residues. CDR3 nucleotides: TGTGCCAGCAGCGGTGCGAGGCAGGGCGAGACCCAGTACTTC. This gives the protein CASSGARQGETQYF.